This T cell receptor (beta chain) was sequenced in a study of blood T cell repertoires in COVID-19. On the study more broadly: The United States, Italy and Spain supplied acute and convalescent COVID-19 samples.

Using immunoSEQ multiplex PCR, the repertoire was profiled, and TCRdb retains in-frame clones only, with some absent. The sample carries some 400,000 clones, about 90% recorded once. Trimming shortened V by 5 bases and J by 6 bases, and 13 bases separated the two germline ends. The CDR3 contains 13 residues. The chain is built from TRBV12-3 or TRBV12-4 and TRBJ1-1, with D maybe TRBD1 (6 bases). The clonotype comes from an older woman with COVID-19, enrolled during active disease. Sequenced: peripheral blood. CDR3 sequence: CASSVTGMAEAFF. CDR3 coding DNA: TGTGCCAGCAGTGTTACAGGGATGGCTGAAGCTTTCTTT.